The 5 T cell receptor beta chains listed next were all sequenced from one sample in a study of blood T cell repertoires in COVID-19. TCRdb's table, derived via immunoSEQ multiplex PCR, lists solely in-frame clones and lacks some. Here the sample spans 150,000 to 180,000 clones, nearly 80% being singletons. Specimen: peripheral blood. These TCRs come from an elderly man with acute or convalescent COVID-19.

The V gene is TRBV14, the J gene TRBJ1-6; 8 positions agree with TRBD1. The trim removed 4 bases at V and 7 bases at J, leaving 6 bases unmatched. The CDR3 contains 15 residues. Germline values: CDR1 SGHDN, CDR2 FVKESK. The CDR3 loop reads CASSLRTGLNSPLHF. Written as DNA, the CDR3 is TGTGCCAGCAGCCTCAGGACAGGGCTAAATTCACCCCTCCACTTT.

This chain uses TRBV7-9 with TRBJ2-1; TRBD2 aligns across 13 bases. CDR1 and CDR2 from the germline V gene are SEHNR and FQNEAQ (reference sequence). The CDR3 runs to 18 residues. V shed 4 bases and J 10 bases; nucleotides not matched to a gene: 16. DNA for the CDR3: TGTGCCAGCAGCTCCCCGGGACTAGCGGGGATAAATCTGAAGGAGCAGTTCTTC. This gives the protein CASSSPGLAGINLKEQFF.

This clone was seen more than once but under ten times. The CDR3 DNA sequence: TGTGCCAGCAGCGGTGAGCCTAGCACAGATACGCAGTATTTT. Translation: CASSGEPSTDTQYF. The genes are TRBV21-1 and TRBJ2-3; the table's D call, TRBD2, was not checked against the DNA. TRBV21-1 is a pseudogene. CDR3 length equals 14 residues.

The genes are TRBV6-1 and TRBJ1-6; 8 nucleotides align to TRBD1. The CDR3 runs to 17 residues. CDR1 and CDR2 from the germline V gene are MNHNS and SASEGT. With V trimmed by 4 bases and J by 0 bases, 5 bases remained unmatched. CDR3 DNA sequence: TGTGCCAGCAGTGCAGGGGGCCCGAGCTCCTATAATTCACCCCTCCACTTT. Its translation is CASSAGGPSSYNSPLHF.

The chain uses TRBV6-5 and TRBJ2-7; D is unclear. CDR3 length equals 13 residues. From germline, CDR1 is MNHEY and CDR2 SVGAGI. V was shortened by 6 bases and J by 7 bases, with 16 bases between the two germline ends. CDR3 sequence (DNA): TGTGCCAGCAGCCCCCTGATCCTACGGGAGCAGTACTTC. This encodes CASSPLILREQYF.